This T cell receptor beta chain was identified during a study of blood T cell repertoires in COVID-19. Study-wide background: Samples taken during acute and convalescent COVID-19 were collected in the United States, Italy and Spain. PBMCs, B-cell-depleted T cells, or T cells provided the cDNA or gDNA that made up the material.

Original processing notes: Nucleated cell counts were estimated from reference gene primer amplification. This table comes from immunoSEQ multiplex PCR, and its TCRdb copy is limited to in-frame clones, with some not included. V, J and clone size reflect that table, while D and trimming were determined from the DNA. Here the sample spans some 97,000 clones, 90% being singletons. Germline V CDR1 and CDR2: SNHLY, FYNNEI. The V gene lost 7 bases and the J gene lost 4 bases, with 7 bases spanning the gap. The CDR3 runs 11 residues. The rearrangement joins TRBV2 to TRBJ1-2, with unresolved D. Sequences were obtained from peripheral blood. This clonotype was sampled from a man aged 50 to 59 with acute or convalescent COVID-19. The CDR3 sequence is CASKQIYGYTF. The CDR3 DNA reads as TGTGCCAGCAAACAGATCTATGGCTACACCTTC.